This TCR beta chain was profiled in a study of cytomegalovirus exposure and HLA in healthy donors. Study findings and constraints: There were reportedly fewer N-insertions in an Asian-associated ancestry cluster than the roughly 670-donor mean, in a later analysis. The study carried out a later analysis of TCR beta sequences. It associated about 15,000 of them with specific HLA alleles at a false discovery rate of 0.05. TCR beta sequences reportedly predicted most subjects' HLA-A and HLA-B alleles accurately. Reports indicated that the classifier achieved high specificity and sensitivity in diagnosing cytomegalovirus status.

It was with 60 Vbeta and 13 Jbeta primers that the PCR ran. Only in-frame clones appear in the TCRdb table, and some are missing; sequencing was by immunoSEQ multiplex PCR. The sample carries about 110,000 clones, roughly 75% recorded once. With respect to this clone: Its cognate antigen is unknown.

Per germline, CDR1 SGHRS and CDR2 YFSETQ. Losses at the gene ends were 0 bases for V and 5 bases for J; bases not matched to a gene: 4. This CDR3 region has 14 residues. This clonotype was sampled from a man aged 40-50 years in good health and CMV-seronegative. The chain carries TRBV5-1 and TRBJ1-2; the match to TRBD1 covers 7 bases. The sequencing sample was made of PBMCs. Written as DNA, the CDR3 is TGCGCCAGCAGCTTGGAGGGGACAGCTTATGGCTACACCTTC. It yields the protein CASSLEGTAYGYTF. Combining the CDR3 with reference TRBV5-1 and TRBJ1-2 gives the whole variable domain KAGVTQTPRYLIKTRGQQVTLSCSPISGHRSVSWYQQTPGQGLQFLFEYFSETQRNKGNFPGRFSGRQFSNSRSEMNVSTLELGDSALYLCASSLEGTAYGYTFGSGTRLTVV.